These T cell receptor beta chains were read from a single sample in a study of shared clonotypes between healthy human individuals. Sequencing was performed with immunoSEQ multiplex PCR; in TCRdb, only in-frame clones are kept and a portion is missing. The data show a few million clones, with around 95% seen just once and more than 1.5% held by the top ten. Input material: naive CD8+ T cells from PBMCs. These TCRs come from a man between 18 and 35 years old in good health. Some clones in this sample may be carry-over from other donors' samples. Each CDR3 is given with its conserved first and last residue. A D gene is named only where the DNA matches it firmly. Rows give clone size only sometimes, using once, few, many, or a class for an expanded clone.

j_call: TRBJ1-3
d_call: -
clone_size: once
v_call: TRBV9
cdr3_aa: CASSEGPSGNTIYF
cdr3_nt: TGTGCCAGCAGCGAGGGCCCATCTGGAAACACCATATATTTT

j_call: TRBJ2-1
d_call: -
clone_size: -
v_call: TRBV7-9
cdr3_aa: CASSLSRLGSSYNEQFF
cdr3_nt: TGTGCCAGCAGCTTATCCAGACTCGGGAGCTCCTACAATGAGCAGTTCTTC

j_call: TRBJ1-4
d_call: -
clone_size: -
v_call: TRBV9
cdr3_aa: CASSVGMGWAEKLFF
cdr3_nt: TGTGCCAGCAGCGTGGGCATGGGCTGGGCGGAAAAACTGTTTTTT

j_call: TRBJ2-7
d_call: -
clone_size: -
v_call: TRBV29-1
cdr3_aa: CSVPRGGGGYEQYF
cdr3_nt: TGCAGCGTCCCAAGGGGGGGCGGCGGCTACGAGCAGTACTTC

j_call: TRBJ2-1
d_call: TRBD2
clone_size: -
v_call: TRBV27
cdr3_aa: CASSLSGLARYNEQFF
cdr3_nt: TGTGCCAGCAGTCTCTCGGGACTAGCGCGTTACAATGAGCAGTTCTTC

j_call: TRBJ2-1
d_call: -
clone_size: once
v_call: TRBV7-9
cdr3_aa: CASSLSWGNEQFF
cdr3_nt: TGTGCCAGCAGCTTGTCGTGGGGCAATGAGCAGTTCTTC

j_call: TRBJ1-2
d_call: -
clone_size: -
v_call: TRBV14
cdr3_aa: CASSQRGVYGYTF
cdr3_nt: TGTGCCAGCAGCCAAAGGGGAGTCTATGGCTACACCTTC

j_call: TRBJ1-2
d_call: TRBD1
clone_size: -
v_call: TRBV6-5
cdr3_aa: CASSSGTGGGDGYTF
cdr3_nt: TGTGCCAGCAGTTCCGGGACAGGGGGCGGCGATGGCTACACCTTC

j_call: TRBJ1-4
d_call: -
clone_size: -
v_call: TRBV27
cdr3_aa: CASSLFGGARVTNEKLFF
cdr3_nt: TGTGCCAGCAGTTTATTTGGGGGGGCGCGGGTAACTAATGAAAAACTGTTTTTT

j_call: TRBJ2-5
d_call: -
clone_size: -
v_call: TRBV6-1
cdr3_aa: CASSTSRGVGETQYF
cdr3_nt: TGTGCCAGCAGTACCAGCAGGGGAGTTGGGGAGACCCAGTACTTC

j_call: TRBJ2-2
d_call: -
clone_size: -
v_call: TRBV2
cdr3_aa: CASSERRTQNTGELFF
cdr3_nt: TGTGCCAGCAGTGAACGCCGGACACAGAACACCGGGGAGCTGTTTTTT

j_call: TRBJ2-7
d_call: -
clone_size: -
v_call: TRBV30
cdr3_aa: CAWSGAGILHEQYF
cdr3_nt: TGTGCCTGGAGTGGGGCAGGCATTCTCCACGAGCAGTACTTC

j_call: TRBJ2-7
d_call: -
clone_size: -
v_call: TRBV28
cdr3_aa: CASTFGVGYEQYF
cdr3_nt: TGTGCCAGCACCTTCGGGGTTGGCTACGAGCAGTACTTC

j_call: TRBJ1-4
d_call: -
clone_size: -
v_call: TRBV7-9
cdr3_aa: CASSLGRGYEKLFF
cdr3_nt: TGTGCCAGCAGCTTGGGCAGGGGTTATGAAAAACTGTTTTTT

j_call: TRBJ2-7
d_call: -
clone_size: once
v_call: TRBV7-9
cdr3_aa: CASSSRDSYYEQYF
cdr3_nt: TGTGCCAGCAGCTCACGGGACTCCTACTACGAGCAGTACTTC

j_call: TRBJ1-1
d_call: -
clone_size: -
v_call: TRBV28
cdr3_aa: CASSASGTPFENTEAFF
cdr3_nt: TGTGCCAGCAGTGCGTCCGGGACCCCTTTCGAAAACACTGAAGCTTTCTTT

j_call: TRBJ2-3
d_call: TRBD2
clone_size: -
v_call: TRBV5-4
cdr3_aa: CASSLFQREYKTDTQYF
cdr3_nt: TGTGCCAGCAGCCTCTTCCAGCGGGAGTATAAGACAGATACGCAGTATTTT

j_call: TRBJ2-1
d_call: -
clone_size: -
v_call: TRBV4-3
cdr3_aa: CASSQDRTGSYNEQFF
cdr3_nt: TGCGCCAGCAGCCAAGATCGAACGGGGTCGTACAATGAGCAGTTCTTC

j_call: TRBJ2-3
d_call: TRBD2
clone_size: -
v_call: TRBV6-5
cdr3_aa: CASSSGAGGLDTQYF
cdr3_nt: TGTGCCAGCAGTTCGGGAGCGGGAGGGCTGGATACGCAGTATTTT

j_call: TRBJ2-1
d_call: -
clone_size: -
v_call: TRBV9
cdr3_aa: CASSDRTAPDSYNEQFF
cdr3_nt: TGTGCCAGCAGCGATCGGACAGCTCCAGATTCCTACAATGAGCAGTTCTTC

j_call: TRBJ2-7
d_call: -
clone_size: once
v_call: TRBV5-4
cdr3_aa: CASSLEGSSYEQYF
cdr3_nt: TGTGCCAGCAGCTTGGAGGGTTCCTCCTACGAGCAGTACTTC

j_call: TRBJ2-3
d_call: -
clone_size: -
v_call: TRBV18
cdr3_aa: CASSPSMGSPSADTQYF
cdr3_nt: TGTGCCAGCTCACCCTCTATGGGCTCCCCAAGCGCAGATACGCAGTATTTT

j_call: TRBJ2-7
d_call: -
clone_size: -
v_call: TRBV30
cdr3_aa: CAWSQGNHEQYF
cdr3_nt: TGTGCCTGGAGCCAGGGGAACCACGAGCAGTACTTC

j_call: TRBJ2-1
d_call: TRBD2
clone_size: -
v_call: TRBV27
cdr3_aa: CASSLGLVSYNEQFF
cdr3_nt: TGTGCCAGCAGTTTAGGACTAGTTTCCTACAATGAGCAGTTCTTC

j_call: TRBJ2-1
d_call: -
clone_size: -
v_call: TRBV11-2
cdr3_aa: CASSTQGEQFF
cdr3_nt: TGTGCCAGCAGCACTCAAGGTGAGCAGTTCTTC

j_call: TRBJ2-1
d_call: -
clone_size: -
v_call: TRBV6-1
cdr3_aa: CASSEYGRSSYNEQFF
cdr3_nt: TGTGCCAGCAGTGAATATGGCCGGAGCTCCTACAATGAGCAGTTCTTC

j_call: TRBJ1-3
d_call: TRBD1
clone_size: -
v_call: TRBV29-1
cdr3_aa: CSVVGDPGDRAGNTIYF
cdr3_nt: TGCAGCGTTGTTGGGGACCCGGGGGACAGGGCAGGAAACACCATATATTTT

j_call: TRBJ2-1
d_call: -
clone_size: -
v_call: TRBV18
cdr3_aa: CASSPRADANYNEQFF
cdr3_nt: TGTGCCAGCTCACCTAGGGCCGACGCGAACTACAATGAGCAGTTCTTC

j_call: TRBJ1-1
d_call: -
clone_size: -
v_call: TRBV4-3
cdr3_aa: CASSQLQNTEAFF
cdr3_nt: TGCGCCAGCAGCCAACTCCAGAACACTGAAGCTTTCTTT

j_call: TRBJ1-1
d_call: TRBD1
clone_size: few
v_call: TRBV19
cdr3_aa: CASRAGTGNLKPEAFF
cdr3_nt: TGTGCCAGTAGGGCTGGGACAGGGAATTTGAAGCCTGAAGCTTTCTTT

j_call: TRBJ2-5
d_call: -
clone_size: -
v_call: TRBV27
cdr3_aa: CASSLKRSTRGETQYF
cdr3_nt: TGTGCCAGCAGTTTAAAGCGATCCACGCGGGGAGAGACCCAGTACTTC

j_call: TRBJ2-7
d_call: TRBD2
clone_size: -
v_call: TRBV30
cdr3_aa: CAWSVGLAGLSYEQYF
cdr3_nt: TGTGCCTGGAGTGTGGGGCTAGCGGGACTGTCCTACGAGCAGTACTTC

j_call: TRBJ1-3
d_call: -
clone_size: -
v_call: TRBV6-5
cdr3_aa: CASSAHVFSDTIYF
cdr3_nt: TGTGCCAGCAGTGCACACGTTTTTTCGGACACCATATATTTT

j_call: TRBJ1-5
d_call: TRBD1
clone_size: once
v_call: TRBV2
cdr3_aa: CASSERTGGNQPQHF
cdr3_nt: TGTGCCAGCAGTGAAAGGACAGGGGGTAATCAGCCCCAGCATTTT

j_call: TRBJ2-7
d_call: -
clone_size: -
v_call: TRBV28
cdr3_aa: CASTTSSPRDSYEQYF
cdr3_nt: TGTGCCAGCACCACCAGCAGCCCGAGAGACTCCTACGAGCAGTACTTC

j_call: TRBJ2-7
d_call: -
clone_size: -
v_call: TRBV19
cdr3_aa: CASSISGLASEQYF
cdr3_nt: TGTGCCAGTAGTATCTCAGGGTTGGCGTCCGAGCAGTACTTC

j_call: TRBJ2-2
d_call: TRBD2
clone_size: -
v_call: TRBV11-2
cdr3_aa: CASTDWTSDRAGELFF
cdr3_nt: TGTGCCAGCACGGACTGGACTAGCGACCGGGCCGGGGAGCTGTTTTTT

j_call: TRBJ1-1
d_call: TRBD1
clone_size: -
v_call: TRBV27
cdr3_aa: CASTYRGGTEAFF
cdr3_nt: TGTGCCAGCACCTACAGGGGCGGGACTGAAGCTTTCTTT

j_call: TRBJ2-2
d_call: -
clone_size: -
v_call: TRBV14
cdr3_aa: CASSQAISGELFF
cdr3_nt: TGTGCCAGCAGCCAAGCTATCTCCGGGGAGCTGTTTTTT

j_call: TRBJ1-1
d_call: -
clone_size: -
v_call: TRBV28
cdr3_aa: CASSPRSNTEAFF
cdr3_nt: TGTGCCAGCAGTCCCAGGTCGAACACTGAAGCTTTCTTT

j_call: TRBJ2-7
d_call: TRBD1
clone_size: -
v_call: TRBV7-6
cdr3_aa: CASSPRGRGIHEQYF
cdr3_nt: TGTGCCAGCAGCCCCCGGGGCAGGGGGATCCACGAGCAGTACTTC

j_call: TRBJ2-7
d_call: -
clone_size: -
v_call: TRBV6-6
cdr3_aa: CASSYRQWGEQYF
cdr3_nt: TGTGCCAGCAGTTACCGGCAGTGGGGCGAGCAGTACTTC

j_call: TRBJ1-2
d_call: TRBD1
clone_size: -
v_call: TRBV11-2
cdr3_aa: CASSGYRGLVYGYTF
cdr3_nt: TGTGCCAGCAGCGGATACAGGGGGCTTGTCTATGGCTACACCTTC

j_call: TRBJ1-1
d_call: -
clone_size: once
v_call: TRBV6-6
cdr3_aa: CASSYSISSNTEAFF
cdr3_nt: TGTGCCAGCAGTTACTCGATTTCCAGTAACACTGAAGCTTTCTTT